What follows are 14 T cell receptor beta chains derived from one specimen sequenced in a study of memory CD4+ T cells and cytomegalovirus serostatus (dated by TCRdb to between 2018 and 2020). The library was built by means of the immunoSEQ multiplex PCR assay. TCRdb obtained this table from immuneACCESS and retained in-frame rearrangements with V and J assigned. These tables miss some clones; where compared with another copy, unresolved V genes account for less than half of the shortfall, and the remainder is unexplained. The sample table lists 46,000 or so clones, 78% of them with a count of one. The top ten hold 0.75% to 1% of the sample. A FACSAria II was used to sort memory CD4+ T cells, defined as single viable CD3+CD4+CD8-CD45RO+ cells. What was sequenced was memory CD4+ T cells from blood. These receptors were taken from an adult in good health and CMV-seronegative.

The V gene is TRBV7-8, the J gene TRBJ1-2; TRBD1 matches 11 bases. The CDR3 totals 14 residues. CDR1 SGHVS and CDR2 FQNEAQ come from the germline V gene. The V segment lost 6 bases and the J segment 7 bases; nucleotides outside the gene matches: 7. CDR3 region: CASRYSGTGGGYTF. The CDR3 region has the DNA TGTGCCAGCAGATATTCCGGGACAGGGGGTGGCTACACCTTC.

V and J are TRBV30 and TRBJ2-3; possibly TRBD1 or TRBD2 for D (5 bases each). There are 13 residues in the CDR3. The germline gives CDR1 GTSNPN, CDR2 SVGIG (reference sequence). V gave up 3 bases and J gave up 4 bases, with 11 bases separating them. In DNA, the CDR3 is TGTGCCTGGAGCGGGGCTAAAGCAGATACGCAGTATTTT. This encodes CAWSGAKADTQYF.

This clone appeared a single time. The chain uses TRBV9 and TRBJ1-1, with TRBD1 identical over 12 bases. The CDR3 is 18 amino acids. Germline trimming cut 2 bases from V and 4 bases from J; bases unmatched to any gene: 12. Germline CDR1 SGDLS, CDR2 YYNGEE. The CDR3 coding sequence is TGTGCCAGCAGCGTGGGCCCGGGACAGGGGGCGGGGTTCACTGAAGCTTTCTTT. Its protein product is CASSVGPGQGAGFTEAFF.

The chain couples TRBV6-5 to TRBJ1-5; TRBD1 agrees at 7 bases. The CDR3 runs to 15 residues. The ends lost 7 bases at V and 2 bases at J; junction bases unmatched: 8. Germline V gene lookup returns CDR1 MNHEY and CDR2 SVGAGI. In nucleotides, the CDR3 is TGTGCCAGCATTCCCTCAGGACAGGGCAATCAGCCCCAGCATTTT. Protein product: CASIPSGQGNQPQHF.

The V call is TRBV6-1, the J call TRBJ1-4, with 8 bases lining up with TRBD1. Germline V gives CDR1 MNHNS, CDR2 SASEGT. The V segment lost 7 bases and the J segment 7 bases; nucleotides outside the gene matches: 11. The CDR3 covers 15 residues. CDR3 sequence reads: CASTDPGGWGEKLFF. CDR3 coding DNA: TGTGCCAGCACCGATCCAGGGGGCTGGGGTGAAAAACTGTTTTTT.

The chain uses TRBV18 and TRBJ2-4; D unresolved. From germline, CDR1 is KGHSH and CDR2 LQKENI. V was trimmed by 3 bases and J by 0 bases, leaving 12 bases between them. This CDR3 is 16 amino acids long. CDR3 in DNA: TGTGCCAGCTCACCCCGGGCCGGAGTAGCCAAAAACATTCAGTACTTC. Its translation is CASSPRAGVAKNIQYF.

The genes are TRBV5-1 and TRBJ2-7; D gene ambiguous. V was trimmed by 0 bases and J by 0 bases, leaving 7 bases between them. The V gene's germline CDR1 is SGHRS and CDR2 YFSETQ. This CDR3 region has 14 residues. The CDR3 spells CASSLETLSYEQYF. Written as DNA, the CDR3 is TGCGCCAGCAGCTTGGAAACCCTCTCCTACGAGCAGTACTTC.

The rearrangement joins TRBV5-6 to TRBJ2-2; the match to TRBD2 covers 13 bases. Germline V gives CDR1 SGHDT, CDR2 YYEEEE. This CDR3 spans 14 amino acids. V shed 4 bases and J 7 bases; nucleotides not matched to a gene: 1. The CDR3 reads CASSRTSGGGELFF. The CDR3 region has the DNA TGTGCCAGCAGCCGGACTAGCGGGGGCGGGGAGCTGTTTTTT.

V is TRBV5-6 and J is TRBJ1-5, with TRBD1 as a possible D gene (5 bases). Looked up from germline, CDR1 is SGHDT and CDR2 is YYEEEE. The germline V and J ends were trimmed by 4 bases and 10 bases, with 21 bases remaining between them. This CDR3 contains 15 residues. The CDR3 DNA reads TGTGCCAGCAGCAGCACCGGGACGGAGGGTTTACCCCAGCATTTT. It specifies CASSSTGTEGLPQHF.

This clone turned up a few times. The V and J genes are TRBV5-4 and TRBJ1-1; 7 bases line up with TRBD1. The J segment lost 5 bases and the V segment lost 0 bases, leaving 7 bases of the junction unmatched. CDR1 is SGHNT, CDR2 YYREEE, per germline (reference sequence). The CDR3 has 15 residues. This chain's CDR3 is CASSLGRQGRTEAFF. The CDR3 DNA sequence: TGTGCCAGCAGCTTGGGTAGACAGGGTAGGACTGAAGCTTTCTTT.

This rearrangement joins TRBV18 to TRBJ1-2; D is unresolved. CDR3 length: 15 residues. From germline, CDR1 is KGHSH and CDR2 LQKENI. The germline V and J ends were trimmed by 3 bases and 1 base, with 12 bases remaining between them. CDR3 in amino acids: CASSPGEDINYGYTF. The CDR3 region has the DNA TGTGCCAGCTCACCCGGCGAAGATATTAACTATGGCTACACCTTC.

The V gene is TRBV19, the J gene TRBJ2-2, with TRBD2 matching over 12 bases. The V gene's germline CDR1 is LNHDA and CDR2 SQIVND (reference sequence). V lost 6 bases and J lost 1; bases outside the gene matches: 3. CDR3 size: 16 residues. The CDR3 sequence is CASRTSGGWNTGELFF. CDR3 nucleotide sequence: TGTGCCAGTAGAACTAGCGGGGGGTGGAACACCGGGGAGCTGTTTTTT.

V usage is TRBV7-8 and J usage is TRBJ2-1, with 8 bases that match TRBD1. This CDR3 region has 15 residues. Germline V gene data show CDR1 as SGHVS and CDR2 as FQNEAQ. V was pared by 4 bases and J by 1 base, with 3 bases of the junction left unmatched. CDR3 in amino acids: CASSSDRASYNEQFF. The DNA for the CDR3 is TGTGCCAGCAGCTCGGACAGGGCGTCCTACAATGAGCAGTTCTTC.

V gene TRBV21-1 combines with J gene TRBJ2-2; the D call of TRBD1 is as the table states it, not checked on the DNA. TRBV21-1 corresponds to a pseudogene. The CDR3 totals 15 residues. CDR3 in DNA: TGTGCCAGCAGCTTACGGGACAGACCAACCGGGGAGCTGTTTTTT. Protein sequence: CASSLRDRPTGELFF.